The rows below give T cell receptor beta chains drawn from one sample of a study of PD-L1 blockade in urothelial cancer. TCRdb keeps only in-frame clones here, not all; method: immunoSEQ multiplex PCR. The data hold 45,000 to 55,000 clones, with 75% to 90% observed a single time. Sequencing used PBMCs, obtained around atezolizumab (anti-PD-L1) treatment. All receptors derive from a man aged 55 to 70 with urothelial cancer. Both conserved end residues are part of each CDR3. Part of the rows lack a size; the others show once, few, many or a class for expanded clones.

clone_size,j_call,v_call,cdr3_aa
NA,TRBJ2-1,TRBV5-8,CASSLQVGAYNEQFF
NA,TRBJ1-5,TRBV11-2,CASSLIGEGQPQHF
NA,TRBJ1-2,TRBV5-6,CASSSPAGNYGYTF
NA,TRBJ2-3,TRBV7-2,CASSLRRPDRGQDTQYF
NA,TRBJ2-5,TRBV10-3,CATQFQETQYF
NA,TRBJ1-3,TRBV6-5,CASSLGPTSGNTIYF
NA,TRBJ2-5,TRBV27,CASSFMGTGSQETQYF
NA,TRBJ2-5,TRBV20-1,CSASKETQYF
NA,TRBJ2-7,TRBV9,CASSVPSSGTGGFYEQYF
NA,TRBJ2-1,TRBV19,CASSIATTAVYNEQFF
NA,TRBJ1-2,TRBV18,CASSPEIKTENGYTF
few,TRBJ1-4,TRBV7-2,CASSPQGASEKLFF
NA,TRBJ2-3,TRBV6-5,CASSYTSSADTQYF
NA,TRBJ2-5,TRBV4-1,CASSQGQGYGETQYF
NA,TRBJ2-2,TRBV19,CASRRTSGGMSGELFF
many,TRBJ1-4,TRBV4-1,CASSGRTRNEKLFF
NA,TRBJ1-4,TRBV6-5,CASSSYREGKLFF
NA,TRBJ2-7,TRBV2,CASSEANPWRGGGYEQYF
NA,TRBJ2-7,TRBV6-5,CASSYSGVAGTYEQYF
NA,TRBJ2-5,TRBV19,CASSIIGRQETQYF
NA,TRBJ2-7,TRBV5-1,CASSPDSSYEQYF
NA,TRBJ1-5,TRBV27,CASHNEGTGSFQPQHF
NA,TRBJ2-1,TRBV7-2,CASSPLAGEYEQFF
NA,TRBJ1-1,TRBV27,CASSSPLRNSRTEAFF
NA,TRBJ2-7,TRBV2,CASRRDRGSWSYEQYF
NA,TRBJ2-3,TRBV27,CASSLLGGLLTSTDTQYF
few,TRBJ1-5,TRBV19,CASSIVGGYSNQPQHF
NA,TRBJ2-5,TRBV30,CAWRVAGGKETQYF